This entry features one T cell receptor (beta chain) sequence. Antigen unknown. CDR1 and CDR2 (germline): DFQATT, SNEGSKA (reference sequence). The CDR3 extends over 15 amino acids. This sample is part of a study of T cells expressing NK-cell markers. Study as a whole: Sequencing of TCR beta repertoires drew on sorted CD3+CD56+NKG2C+, CD3+CD56+NKG2C- and CD3+CD56-NKG2C+ T cells.

Regarding the study as a whole: It was still unclear whether expanded NKG2C+ T cell clones were HCMV specific.

UMI-tagged 5'RACE template switching yielded the TCR beta cDNA. With the 5' RACE reads reprocessed, TCRdb shows one record per CDR3 protein and no DNA. Seen in this sample are hundreds of thousands of distinct CDR3 sequences; the ten most common clones hold roughly 3.4%. The genes are TRBV20-1 and TRBJ2-3; TCRdb's D call of TRBD1 is untestable without DNA. The sequence was collected from a man between 18 and 29 years old in good health. The source material was blood T cells: a sorted CD56 or NKG2C T cell subset, CD4+ or CD8+ T cells, or bulk PBMC T cells (not recorded which). The chain's CDR3 is CSAASGAGGTDTQYF.